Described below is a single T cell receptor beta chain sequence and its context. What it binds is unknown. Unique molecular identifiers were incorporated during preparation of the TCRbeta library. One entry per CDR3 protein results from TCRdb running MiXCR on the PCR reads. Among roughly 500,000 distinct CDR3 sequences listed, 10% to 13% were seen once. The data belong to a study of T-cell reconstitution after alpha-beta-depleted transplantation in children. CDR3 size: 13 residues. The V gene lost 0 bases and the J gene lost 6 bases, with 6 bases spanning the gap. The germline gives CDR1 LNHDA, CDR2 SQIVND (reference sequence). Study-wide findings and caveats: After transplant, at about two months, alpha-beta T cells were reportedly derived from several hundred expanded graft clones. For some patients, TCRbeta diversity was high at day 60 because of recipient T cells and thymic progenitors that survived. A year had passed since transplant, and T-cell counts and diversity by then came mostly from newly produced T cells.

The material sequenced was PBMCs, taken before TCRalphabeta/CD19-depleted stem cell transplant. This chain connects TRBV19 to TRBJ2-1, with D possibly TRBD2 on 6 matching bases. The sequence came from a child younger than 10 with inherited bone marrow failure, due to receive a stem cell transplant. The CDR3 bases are TGTGCCAGTAGTATAGAGGGGGGCAATGAGCAGTTCTTC. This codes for CASSIEGGNEQFF.